What follows are 12 T cell receptor beta chains derived from one specimen sequenced in a study of shared clonotypes between healthy human individuals. The protocol was immunoSEQ multiplex PCR, while the TCRdb copy is restricted to in-frame clones and leaves out a portion. The data show around 300,000 clones, with around 90% seen just once and around 15% held by the top ten. The sequencing input was memory CD8+ T cells sorted from blood. Noted subset: CD45RO+ cells pooled with CCR7-negative TemRA cells. All receptors come from a man younger than 35 in good health.

This clone showed up just a few times. The V gene is TRBV28, the J gene TRBJ1-1; 9 bases are a match to TRBD1. The germline gives CDR1 MDHEN, CDR2 SYDVKM. This CDR3 region has 14 residues. The V gene end was trimmed by 5 bases and the J gene end by 6 bases; junction bases not matched to a gene: 7. CDR3 DNA sequence: TGTGCCAGCAGTACTGACAGGGGGATCGCTGAAGCTTTCTTT. As protein: CASSTDRGIAEAFF.

V is TRBV19 and J is TRBJ2-7; 7 positions agree with TRBD2. With 6 bases clipped from V and 5 bases from J, the junction kept 4 bases outside the gene matches. Looked up from germline, CDR1 is LNHDA and CDR2 is SQIVND (reference sequence). The CDR3 length is 12 residues. CDR3 protein: CASSAGRDEQYF. As DNA, the CDR3 is TGTGCCAGTAGCGCAGGGAGGGACGAGCAGTACTTC. The variable domain in full, with the rest retrieved from reference TRBV19 and TRBJ2-7, is DGGITQSPKYLFRKEGQNVTLSCEQNLNHDAMYWYRQDPGQGLRLIYYSQIVNDFQKGDIAEGYSVSREKKESFPLTVTSAQKNPTAFYLCASSAGRDEQYFGPGTRLTVT.

The CDR3 sequence is CASSVGTGSYNEQFF. In DNA form, the CDR3 reads TGTGCCAGCAGCGTAGGAACAGGGTCCTACAATGAGCAGTTCTTC. The V and J genes are TRBV9 and TRBJ2-1; tentatively, D is TRBD1 (6 bases). This CDR3 contains 15 residues. Germline CDR1 is SGDLS and CDR2 is YYNGEE. Trimming left V 0 bases short and J 1 base short, with 8 bases between. Combining the CDR3 with reference TRBV9 and TRBJ2-1 gives the whole variable domain DSGVTQTPKHLITATGQRVTLRCSPRSGDLSVYWYQQSLDQGLQFLIQYYNGEERAKGNILERFSAQQFPDLHSELNLSSLELGDSALYFCASSVGTGSYNEQFFGPGTRLTVL.

This clone was detected a few times. This chain joins TRBV28 and TRBJ2-1; D is perhaps TRBD1 or TRBD2 (5 bases each). Germline assignment: CDR1 MDHEN and CDR2 SYDVKM. This CDR3 is built from 12 residues. Between the trimmed V and J ends, which lost 5 bases and 10 bases, there was a span of 12 bases. This CDR3 is CASSPRWGEQFF. The CDR3 bases are TGTGCCAGCAGTCCCCGGTGGGGGGAGCAGTTCTTC.

The rearrangement joins TRBV15 to TRBJ2-5; D may be TRBD1 (5 bases). Trimming removed 4 bases from V and 2 bases from J, with 14 bases in between. The CDR3 is 15 amino acids. Germline V gene data show CDR1 as LNHNV and CDR2 as YYDKDF (reference sequence). CDR3 residues: CATSNPRQMQETQYF. CDR3 nucleotides: TGTGCCACCAGCAACCCCCGACAGATGCAAGAGACCCAGTACTTC.

The chain joins TRBV5-1 to TRBJ2-7, with 9 bases matching TRBD2. CDR1 and CDR2 from the germline V gene are SGHRS and YFSETQ. The CDR3 has 15 amino acids. V trimming: 4 bases; J trimming: 2 bases; junction bases outside the gene matches: 7. The CDR3 spells CASSPGLAGPYEQYF. In DNA form, the CDR3 reads TGCGCCAGCAGCCCCGGGCTAGCGGGACCCTACGAGCAGTACTTC. The full variable domain, in which reference TRBV5-1 and TRBJ2-7 provide the parts outside the CDR3, is KAGVTQTPRYLIKTRGQQVTLSCSPISGHRSVSWYQQTPGQGLQFLFEYFSETQRNKGNFPGRFSGRQFSNSRSEMNVSTLELGDSALYLCASSPGLAGPYEQYFGPGTRLTVT.

The chain carries TRBV5-1 and TRBJ2-6; D is uncertain. The V and J ends lost 6 bases and 0 bases respectively, with 7 bases between them. Germline CDR1 and CDR2: SGHRS and YFSETQ. This CDR3 contains 14 residues. The CDR3 loop reads CASNKFSGANVLTF. CDR3 DNA: TGCGCCAGCAATAAGTTCTCTGGGGCCAACGTCCTGACTTTC.

The rearrangement links TRBV15 to TRBJ2-1, with 14 positions matching TRBD2. CDR3 length: 16 amino acids. V was clipped by 1 base and J by 5 bases; unmatched bases: 1. Germline loops: CDR1 LNHNV, CDR2 YYDKDF (reference sequence). This chain's CDR3 is CATSRGGLAGDNEQFF. The CDR3 coding sequence is TGTGCCACCAGCAGAGGGGGACTAGCGGGAGACAATGAGCAGTTCTTC.

The rearrangement uses TRBV5-1 and TRBJ2-1; the D gene is possibly TRBD1 (6 bases). Between the trimmed V and J ends, which lost 4 bases and 7 bases, there was a span of 18 bases. There are 15 residues in the CDR3. Germline loops: CDR1 SGHRS, CDR2 YFSETQ. This CDR3 reads CASSIEGHYPNEQFF. CDR3 bases: TGCGCCAGCAGCATCGAGGGACACTATCCTAATGAGCAGTTCTTC.

As to this clone: A read error may be the cause here, since a much bigger clone is one base away. Other DNA sequences of this sample code for an identical CDR3. This sequence joins TRBV30 and TRBJ1-5, with no clear D. Germline CDR1 reads GTSNPN; CDR2 reads SVGIG (reference sequence). V lost 5 bases and J 0 bases, leaving 11 bases between the germline ends. The CDR3 has 14 amino acids. DNA for the CDR3: TGTGCCTGGGGACCGGAAAATAGCAATCAGCCCCAGCATTTT. It translates to CAWGPENSNQPQHF.

The gene calls are TRBV5-5 and TRBJ1-5; tentatively, D is TRBD1 (5 bases). The CDR3 totals 14 residues. V was shortened by 1 base and J by 7 bases, with 12 bases between the two germline ends. The germline V gene has CDR1 SGHKS and CDR2 YYEKEE (reference sequence). The CDR3 DNA is TGTGCCAGCAGCTTGTTGGCAGGGAGACAGCCCCAGCATTTT. As protein: CASSLLAGRQPQHF.

The chain is built from TRBV5-6 and TRBJ2-7; 12 bases align to TRBD1. The V gene end was trimmed by 3 bases and the J gene end by 2 bases; junction bases not matched to a gene: 6. Per the germline V gene, CDR1 is SGHDT and CDR2 is YYEEEE. The CDR3 is 16 residues long. Here the CDR3 reads CASSSSWDRGPYEQYF. The CDR3 DNA is TGTGCCAGCAGCTCATCCTGGGACAGGGGGCCCTACGAGCAGTACTTC.